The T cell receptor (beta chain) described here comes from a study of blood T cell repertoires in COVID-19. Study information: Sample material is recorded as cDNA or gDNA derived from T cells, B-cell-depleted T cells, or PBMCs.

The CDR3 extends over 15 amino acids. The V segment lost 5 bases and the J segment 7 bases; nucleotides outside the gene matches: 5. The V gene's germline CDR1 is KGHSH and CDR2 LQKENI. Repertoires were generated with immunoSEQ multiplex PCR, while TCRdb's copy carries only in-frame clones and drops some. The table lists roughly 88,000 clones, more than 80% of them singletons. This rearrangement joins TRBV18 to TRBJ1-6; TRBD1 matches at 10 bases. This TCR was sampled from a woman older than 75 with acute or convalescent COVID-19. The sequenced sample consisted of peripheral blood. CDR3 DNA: TGTGCCAGCTCAGGACAGGGGGGAAAAAATTCACCCCTCCACTTT. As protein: CASSGQGGKNSPLHF. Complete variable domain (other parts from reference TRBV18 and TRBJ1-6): NAGVMQNPRHLVRRRGQEARLRCSPMKGHSHVYWYRQLPEEGLKFMVYLQKENIIDESGMPKERFSAEFPKEGPSILRIQQVVRGDSAAYFCASSGQGGKNSPLHFGNGTRLTVT.